This T cell receptor (beta chain) appears in the sequencing data of a study of T cell changes during pregnancy in multiple sclerosis. Per the germline V gene, CDR1 is SGHTA and CDR2 is FQGNSA. V gave up 10 bases and J gave up 6 bases; unmatched junction bases: 15. This CDR3 contains 15 residues. Method: immunoSEQ multiplex PCR; TCRdb's copy keeps in-frame clones and lacks some. The sample shows about 73,000 clones, approximately 92% of them seen only once. The sequence was obtained from a female donor in good health, enrolled as a control in a pregnancy study. The sequencing used peripheral blood, collected in the second trimester of pregnancy. The chain combines TRBV7-2 with TRBJ2-3, with 8 bases fitting TRBD1. The CDR3 is CATRKGAQGADTQYF. The CDR3 bases are TGTGCCACCCGGAAGGGGGCGCAGGGGGCTGATACGCAGTATTTT. The complete variable domain, with remaining parts taken from reference TRBV7-2 and TRBJ2-3, reads GAGVSQSPSNKVTEKGKDVELRCDPISGHTALYWYRQSLGQGLEFLIYFQGNSAPDKSGLPSDRFSAERTGGSVSTLTIQRTQQEDSAVYLCATRKGAQGADTQYFGPGTRLTVL.